What follows is one TCR beta chain and its context. The data derive from a study of cytomegalovirus exposure and HLA in healthy donors. The assay was immunoSEQ multiplex PCR, and TCRdb's table has in-frame clones only and misses some. The data contain about 180,000 clones, around 85% of them singletons. The germline V gene encodes CDR1 SGDLS and CDR2 YYNGEE. This CDR3 contains 12 residues. Trimming shortened V by 0 bases and J by 6 bases, and 4 bases separated the two germline ends. This TCR derives from a man aged 18 to 30 in good health and CMV-seropositive. The chain combines TRBV9 with TRBJ1-3, with D unclear. The material sequenced was PBMCs. The CDR3, as DNA: TGTGCCAGCAGCGTAGATCAAAACACCATATATTTT. This sequence encodes CASSVDQNTIYF.